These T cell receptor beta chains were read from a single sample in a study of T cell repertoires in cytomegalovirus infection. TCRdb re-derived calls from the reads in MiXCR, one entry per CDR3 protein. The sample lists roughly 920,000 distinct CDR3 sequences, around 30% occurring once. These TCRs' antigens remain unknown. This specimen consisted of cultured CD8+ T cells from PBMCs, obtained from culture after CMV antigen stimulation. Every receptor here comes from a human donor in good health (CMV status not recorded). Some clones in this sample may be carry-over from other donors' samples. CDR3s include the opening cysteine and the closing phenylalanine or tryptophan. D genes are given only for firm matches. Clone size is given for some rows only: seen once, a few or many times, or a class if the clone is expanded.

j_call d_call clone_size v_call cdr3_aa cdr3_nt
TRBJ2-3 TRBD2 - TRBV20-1 CSASGSSSGDYTDTQYF TGCAGTGCTAGCGGCTCCTCTAGCGGGGACTACACAGATACGCAGTATTTT
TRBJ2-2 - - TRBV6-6 CAACSEDGELFF TGTGCCGCCTGCTCGGAGGACGGGGAGCTGTTTTTT
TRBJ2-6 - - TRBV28 CASSWTLSSGANVLTF TGTGCCAGCAGTTGGACCCTTAGCTCTGGGGCCAACGTCCTGACTTTC
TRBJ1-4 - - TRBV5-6 CASSPGIGGSNEKLFF TGTGCCAGCAGCCCCGGGATCGGAGGATCGAATGAAAAACTGTTTTTT
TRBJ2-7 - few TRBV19 CASSIAGRRADEQYF TGTGCCAGTAGTATAGCCGGGCGGCGGGCGGACGAGCAGTACTTC
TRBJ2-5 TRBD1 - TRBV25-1 CASKTGTGQETQYF TGTGCCAGCAAGACCGGGACAGGGCAAGAGACCCAGTACTTC
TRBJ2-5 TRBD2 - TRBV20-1 CSARELLASGDQETQYF TGCAGTGCTAGAGAGCTTTTGGCTAGCGGGGATCAAGAGACCCAGTACTTC
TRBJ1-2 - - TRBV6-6 CASSSFGQSYGYTF TGTGCCAGCAGTTCATTCGGACAGAGCTATGGCTACACCTTC
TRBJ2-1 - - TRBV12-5 CASGQGAEQFF TGTGCTAGTGGTCAAGGGGCTGAGCAGTTCTTC
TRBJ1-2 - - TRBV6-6 CASSNPGGAPGGYTF TGTGCCAGCAGTAACCCCGGGGGGGCCCCGGGAGGCTACACCTTC
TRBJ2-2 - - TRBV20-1 CSARGLLGEDGELFF TGCAGTGCTAGAGGTTTACTAGGGGAAGACGGGGAGCTGTTTTTT
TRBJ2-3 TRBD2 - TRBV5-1 CASSLRLAGAGTTDTQYF TGCGCCAGCAGCTTGCGGCTAGCGGGGGCCGGAACCACAGATACGCAGTATTTT
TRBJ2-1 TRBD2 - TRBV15 CATSLERGAVNEQFF TGTGCCACCAGCTTAGAGCGGGGGGCAGTTAATGAGCAGTTCTTC
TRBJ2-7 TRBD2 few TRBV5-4 CASSFPSGGTYEQYF TGTGCCAGCAGCTTTCCTAGCGGGGGCACCTACGAGCAGTACTTC
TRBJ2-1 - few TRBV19 CASSTLGRSYNEQFF TGTGCCAGTAGTACGTTAGGGCGCTCCTACAATGAGCAGTTCTTC
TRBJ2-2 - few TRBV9 CASSVEKNTGELFF TGTGCCAGCAGCGTAGAGAAGAACACCGGGGAGCTGTTTTTT
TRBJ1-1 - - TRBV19 CASSEGGVNTEAFF TGTGCCAGTAGTGAGGGAGGGGTGAACACTGAAGCTTTCTTT
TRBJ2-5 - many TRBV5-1 CASSLRTDQETQYF TGTGCCAGCAGCTTAAGGACAGACCAAGAGACCCAGTACTTC
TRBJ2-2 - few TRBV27 CASSLWLTNTGELFF TGTGCCAGCAGTTTATGGTTAACGAACACCGGGGAGCTGTTTTTT
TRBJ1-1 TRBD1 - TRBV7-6 CASSHRTGANSTEAFF TGTGCCAGCAGCCACAGGACAGGGGCAAACAGCACTGAAGCTTTCTTT
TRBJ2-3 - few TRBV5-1 CASSLAEEGLDTQYF TGCGCCAGCAGCTTGGCCGAGGAAGGACTTGATACGCAGTATTTT
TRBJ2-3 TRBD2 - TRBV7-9 CASSYEIRRGATDTQYF TGTGCCAGCAGCTATGAGATACGGCGGGGGGCGACAGATACGCAGTATTTT
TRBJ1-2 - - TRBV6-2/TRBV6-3 CASSFGHLYGYTF TGTGCCAGCAGTTTTGGCCACCTCTATGGCTACACCTTC
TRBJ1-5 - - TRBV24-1 CATSEPLFPARGNQPQHF TGTGCCACCAGTGAACCCCTGTTCCCGGCTAGGGGCAATCAGCCCCAGCATTTT
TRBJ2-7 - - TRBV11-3 CASSFSGVAEQYF TGTGCCAGCAGCTTCTCTGGGGTGGCCGAGCAGTACTTC
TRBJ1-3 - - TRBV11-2 CASSLRGSPSSGNTIYF TGTGCCAGCAGCTTACGGGGCAGTCCCTCCTCTGGAAACACCATATATTTT
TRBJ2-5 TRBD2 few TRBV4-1 CASSLQAPSGGQETQYF TGCGCCAGCAGCCTCCAAGCGCCTAGCGGGGGCCAAGAGACCCAGTACTTC
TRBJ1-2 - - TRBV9 CASSDGSFNYGYTF TGTGCCAGCAGCGACGGATCATTCAACTATGGCTACACCTTC
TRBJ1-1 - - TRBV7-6 CASSLVRSGNLLGTEAFF TGTGCCAGCAGCTTAGTACGGTCAGGGAATCTTCTAGGAACTGAAGCTTTCTTT
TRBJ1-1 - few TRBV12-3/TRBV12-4 CASSRVPLIEAFF TGTGCCAGCAGCCGAGTCCCCCTAATTGAAGCTTTCTTT
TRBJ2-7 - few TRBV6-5 CASSYNSRYEQYF TGTGCCAGCAGTTATAATTCACGCTACGAGCAGTACTTC
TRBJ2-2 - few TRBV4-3 CASTKSANTGELFF TGCGCCAGCACCAAATCCGCGAACACCGGGGAGCTGTTTTTT
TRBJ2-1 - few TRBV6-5 CASSYSSGTSYNEQFF TGTGCCAGCAGTTACTCGAGCGGAACTTCCTACAATGAGCAGTTCTTC
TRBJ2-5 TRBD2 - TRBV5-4 CASSYGLAGGWETQYF TGTGCCAGCAGCTACGGACTAGCGGGGGGGTGGGAGACCCAGTACTTC
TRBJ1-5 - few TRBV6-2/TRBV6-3 CASSYWPSQGQPQHF TGTGCCAGCAGTTACTGGCCCAGTCAGGGGCAGCCCCAGCATTTT
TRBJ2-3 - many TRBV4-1 CASSQGHHPGTHTDTQYF TGCGCCAGCAGCCAAGGACACCATCCCGGGACTCACACAGATACGCAGTATTTT
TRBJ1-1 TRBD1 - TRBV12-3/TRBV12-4 CASSFLLAPRRRGTGEYTEAFF TGTGCCAGCAGTTTTCTCTTGGCGCCGCGGCGCCGCGGGACAGGAGAATACACTGAAGCTTTCTTT
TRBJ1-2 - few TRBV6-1 CASEDPQGDYGYTF TGTGCCAGCGAAGATCCCCAAGGGGACTATGGCTACACCTTC
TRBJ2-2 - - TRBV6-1 CASSETRGGAAGELFF TGTGCCAGCAGTGAAACGAGGGGGGGCGCGGCCGGGGAGCTGTTTTTT
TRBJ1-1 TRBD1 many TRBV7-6 CASSLNEQGSTTEAFF TGTGCCAGCAGCTTAAATGAACAGGGGAGTACAACTGAAGCTTTCTTT
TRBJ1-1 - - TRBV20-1 CSASPSRITEAFF TGCAGTGCTAGCCCCAGTCGGATCACTGAAGCTTTCTTT
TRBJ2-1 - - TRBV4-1 CASSQDQRGPRNEQFF TGCGCCAGCAGCCAAGATCAACGTGGGCCGCGCAATGAGCAGTTCTTC
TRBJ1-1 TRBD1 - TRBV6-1 CASYDRTGGANTEAFF TGTGCCAGCTATGACAGGACAGGGGGCGCGAACACTGAAGCTTTCTTT
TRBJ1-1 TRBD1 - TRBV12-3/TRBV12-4 CASTPGGRFSEAFF TGTGCCAGCACCCCAGGGGGACGGTTCTCTGAAGCTTTCTTT
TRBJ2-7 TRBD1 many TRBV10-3 CAISFPGTGGADEQYF TGTGCCATCAGTTTTCCCGGGACAGGGGGCGCGGACGAGCAGTACTTC
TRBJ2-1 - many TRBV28 CASSSGFSSYNEQFF TGTGCCAGCAGTTCAGGGTTTAGCTCCTACAATGAGCAGTTCTTC